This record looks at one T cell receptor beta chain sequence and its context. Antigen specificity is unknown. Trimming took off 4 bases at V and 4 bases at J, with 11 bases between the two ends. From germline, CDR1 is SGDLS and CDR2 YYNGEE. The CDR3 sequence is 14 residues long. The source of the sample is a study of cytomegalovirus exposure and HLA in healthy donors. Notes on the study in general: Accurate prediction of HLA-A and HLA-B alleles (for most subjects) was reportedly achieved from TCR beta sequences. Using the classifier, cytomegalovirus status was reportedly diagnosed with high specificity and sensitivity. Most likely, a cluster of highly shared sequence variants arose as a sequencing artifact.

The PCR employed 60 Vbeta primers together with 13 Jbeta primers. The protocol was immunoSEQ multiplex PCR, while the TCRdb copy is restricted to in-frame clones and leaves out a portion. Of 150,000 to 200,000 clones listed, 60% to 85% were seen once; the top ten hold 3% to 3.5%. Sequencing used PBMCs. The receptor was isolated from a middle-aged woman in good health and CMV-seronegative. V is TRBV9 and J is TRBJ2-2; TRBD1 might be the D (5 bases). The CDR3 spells CASSTGPSTGELFF. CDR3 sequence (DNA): TGTGCCAGCAGCACAGGACCCAGCACCGGGGAGCTGTTTTTT.